What follows describes a single TCR beta chain. This specimen belongs to a study of blood T cell repertoires in COVID-19. V gave up 6 bases and J gave up 5 bases, with 22 bases separating them. CDR1 and CDR2 (germline): MDHEN, SYDVKM. The CDR3 runs to 16 residues. The method was immunoSEQ multiplex PCR; TCRdb's version includes in-frame clones alone and lacks a portion of them. The sample has hundreds of thousands of clones; 85% to 90% are singletons. The rearrangement joins TRBV28 to TRBJ2-5; tentative D call: TRBD2 (6 bases). This TCR was recovered from a man aged 55 to 70 who had recovered from COVID-19. Source material: peripheral blood. The CDR3 protein is CASRTRGGVGMETQYF. Written as DNA, the CDR3 is TGTGCCAGCAGAACCCGCGGCGGGGTAGGGATGGAGACCCAGTACTTC.